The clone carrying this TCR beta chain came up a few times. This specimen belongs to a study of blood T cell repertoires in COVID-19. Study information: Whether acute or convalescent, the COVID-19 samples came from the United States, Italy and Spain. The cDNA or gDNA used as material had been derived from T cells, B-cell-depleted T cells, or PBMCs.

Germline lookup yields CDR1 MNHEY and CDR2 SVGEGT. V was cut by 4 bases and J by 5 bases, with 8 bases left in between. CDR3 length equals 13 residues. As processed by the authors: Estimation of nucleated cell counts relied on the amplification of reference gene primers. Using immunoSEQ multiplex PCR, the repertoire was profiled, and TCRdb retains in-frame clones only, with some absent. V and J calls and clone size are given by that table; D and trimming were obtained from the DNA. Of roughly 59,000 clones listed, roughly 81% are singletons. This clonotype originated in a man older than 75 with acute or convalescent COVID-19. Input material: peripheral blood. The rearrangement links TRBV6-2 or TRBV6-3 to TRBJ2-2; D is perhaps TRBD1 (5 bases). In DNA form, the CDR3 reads TGTGCCAGCAGTTTCGCAGGGACCGGGGAGCTGTTTTTT. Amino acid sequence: CASSFAGTGELFF.